The source of this T cell receptor beta chain is a study of blood T cells in healthy people across ages (dated by TCRdb to between 2015 and 2017). As for the study more broadly: In model experiments, template switching captured roughly one uniquely barcoded TCR beta cDNA molecule for every two T cells. Age-related changes in TCR beta repertoire diversity were measured in the study by deep sequencing normalized with unique cDNA molecular identifiers. For two donors (one aged 18 to 30 and one aged 80 or older), the study analyzed two additional independent replicas of 1 million unique cDNA reads from the same blood draw. Four age groups were formed from the donors: young (average approximately 17 years), middle-aged (more than 35), aged (about 68) and long-lived (roughly 81). To avoid experimental bias, donors of different ages were distributed randomly across sequencing lanes. What the authors observed across the whole study: Estimates of total diversity based on one million sequenced T cells were regarded as lower bounds and as underestimates. A strong correlation was found between observed TCR beta diversity and the percentage of naive T cells measured by flow cytometry. Since profiling was done on bulk unsorted PBMCs, naive and antigen-experienced compartments could not be conclusively compared. The CMV infection status of donors was not known, potentially confounding age-related changes in expanded clonotypes. The long-lived group showed more naive CD4+ T cells, fewer expanded clones and increased TCR diversity than the aged group, suggesting age selection. As age increased, observed TCR beta diversity per million T cells dropped in a roughly linear way, and a significant reduction was already evident by age about 36.

Library prep was done by 5' RACE. The sequencing machine was an Illumina HiSeq 2500. A second about 7 to 12 cycle PCR used a sample-barcoded 5' primer and a J-beta primer mix. Each TCR beta cDNA molecule received a unique molecular identifier from a template-switch 5' adaptor carrying 12 random nucleotides. Each sample yielded at least 3 million CDR3-containing paired-end reads. First-strand cDNA was synthesized from all RNA with the Mint cDNA synthesis kit, primed by a TRBC-specific oligonucleotide. All cDNA was treated with uracil-DNA glycosylase and then went through a first 18-cycle PCR with the universal primers M1SS and BC2_uni_R. On the authors' methods: Each sample was normalized by randomly selecting 1 million high-quality reads, each carrying a distinct molecular identifier. Reads with shared molecular identifiers were discarded instead of being binned into consensus sequences. MiTCR, set to a Q25 quality threshold and the strictest error-elimination algorithm, was used for CDR3 identification, clonotype clustering and error correction. A nonparametric unseen species model with Euler transformation was used to estimate a lower bound on total TCR beta diversity. TCRdb reran the public reads through fastp at Q25 and MiXCR, keeping productive beta chains. Duplicate CDR3 protein sequences are folded into a single record with the most common DNA and genes. TCRdb's processing, not the authors' own work, is the source of the V and J calls. For this sample there are over a million distinct CDR3 sequences; approximately 42% appear just once. The top ten hold around 4% of the sample.

The approximately 40 donors, aged 6 to 90 years, were systemically healthy Caucasian individuals from Russia. Each donor gave around 9.8 milliliters of peripheral blood, collected into EDTA-treated Vacutainer tubes. PBMCs were isolated by Ficoll-Paque density-gradient centrifugation, with at least 7 million obtained per sample. Total RNA was extracted from PBMCs with Trizol reagent, with at least 6 micrograms obtained per sample. For every donor, flow cytometry on a PBMC aliquot measured the percentage of naive CD45RAhigh/CD27high T cells. This clonotype was detected ten times or more. Its specific antigen is unknown. Base qualities are not recorded, but no much larger clone differs from it by a single base. Sequenced: blood. The clonotype comes from a young woman in good health.

Read as DNA, the sequence is TGCAGTGCTAGGGGACCGAACACTGAAGCTTTCTTT. Its product reads: CSARGPNTEAFF. Recombination connected TRBV20-1 to TRBJ1-1, and perhaps TRBD1 as D gene, on 5 matching bases. The CDR3 has 12 amino acids, counting the end cysteine and phenylalanine. The CDR3 DNA has 36 bases and is translated from base 1. Via the germline V gene (reference sequence), CDR1 is DFQATT and CDR2 SNEGSKA. At the junction V is shortened by 3 bases and J by 1 base, with 6 bases in between.